Sequencing of this TCR beta chain was carried out in a study of T cells and copy number aberrations in small-cell lung cancer (TCRdb year 2021). For the wider study: TCR repertoire sequencing was paired with whole-exome sequencing of the same tumor regions to relate T cell metrics to mutations and copy number aberrations. Tumor TCR data existed for about 17 patients, and some 14 patients had TCR data from both tumor tissue and normal tissue.

Donors were patients with limited-stage small-cell lung cancer who underwent surgical resection in Hangzhou, China, between 2008 and 2020. All donors had upfront surgery without preoperative chemotherapy or radiotherapy, and none received immunotherapy before or after surgery. All 19 patients in the sequenced cohort were smokers or heavy second-hand smokers. To represent spatial heterogeneity of the primary tumors, three regions were collected from each tumor FFPE block using a grid approach. Tumor regions were macrodissected to enrich malignant cells, and only regions expected to yield at least 150 ng DNA were selected. To characterize heterogeneity of the T cell repertoire, the study applied multi-region TCR-beta sequencing to resected limited-stage small-cell lung cancers and to tumor-adjacent lung tissue. Genomic DNA was extracted from FFPE tissue using the AllPrep DNA/RNA FFPE Kit (Qiagen).

Based on the germline V gene (reference sequence), the CDR1 and CDR2 sequences are SEHNR and FQNEAQ. The junction carries 15 bases between V and J, which are trimmed by 1 base and 5 bases respectively. The CDR3 runs 15 amino acids, cysteine and phenylalanine included. Here the CDR3 DNA is all that survives: 45 bases in frame from base 1. The research as a whole found: Compared with adjacent lung tissue, tumors showed lower T-cell density, richness and clonality, although the density difference was not significant. High heterogeneity of the TCR repertoire was observed across regions, with roughly 79.9-98% of clones restricted to a single region, representing a lower overlap than in localized NSCLC. All specimens were formalin-fixed paraffin-embedded tissue, which is known to introduce sequencing artifacts. A negative correlation was found between higher copy number aberration burden and tumor T-cell density, richness and clonality. The study was limited by a small sample size because surgical resection is uncommon in small-cell lung cancer, and validation of the findings is required.

As concerns this clone: No antigen is known for it. Per-base qualities were not stored, and no clone one base away is much larger.

Using multiplexed V- and J-gene primers, the immunoSEQ hsTCRB Kit amplified TCR-beta CDR3 regions from genomic DNA. Unique DNA barcodes were added in a second PCR, and samples were pooled together with a negative and a positive control. Pooled TCR-beta libraries were sequenced on an Illumina MiSeq with a 150-cycle paired-end protocol. Concerning the study's data processing: Adaptive Biotechnologies processed the raw sequencing data into a report containing normalized, annotated TCR-beta repertoires. T-cell density was computed as TCR-beta templates normalized to usable DNA, which was estimated by amplifying housekeeping genes. Richness counted unique rearrangements, and clonality was defined as 1 minus Pielou's evenness. Three measures quantified intratumor TCR heterogeneity between regions: the Jaccard index, the Morisita overlap index, and the proportion of shared top-20 clonotypes. TCRdb took over this immuneACCESS table, retaining in-frame rearrangements with V and J assigned. Such tables are incomplete; in checked studies, under half of the missing clones stem from an unresolved V gene, and the remainder is unexplained. The V and J calls and the clone size are those of that table, but D and trimming were determined from the DNA. A total of under 7,000 clones appear in this sample, 76% of them only once. Around 8.8% of the sample goes to the ten largest clones.

Sequencing used tumor tissue. The V and J segments used are TRBV7-9 and TRBJ2-7, with a tentative D gene TRBD1 over 6 matching bases. The clonotype comes from a man aged 50 to 60 with small cell lung cancer. The CDR3 protein sequence reads: CASSLDAGAFDEQYF. Read as DNA, the sequence is TGTGCCAGCAGCTTAGACGCAGGGGCTTTCGACGAGCAGTACTTC.